This TCR beta chain appears in the sequencing data of a study of metastatic and nonmetastatic thyroid tumors. Across the study: Repertoire comparisons spanned blood and tumor or nodule tissue from malignant and benign thyroid patients.

Each patient came to thyroid surgery without any prior treatment (of any kind). TCRdb re-analyzed the PCR reads through MiXCR. The sample includes tens of thousands of clones, approximately 24% of them seen just once. The CDR3 length is 14 residues. The ends were cut back, 7 bases at V and 0 bases at J, with 11 bases in the middle. This clone was recorded at least ten times. A read error may be the cause here, since a much bigger clone is one base away. This specimen includes other DNA sequences encoding the same CDR3. The sample consisted of blood. The gene calls are TRBV12-3 or TRBV12-4 and TRBJ2-3; TRBD1 might be the D (6 bases). The TCR was taken from a male donor with papillary thyroid cancer or a benign thyroid nodule (not recorded which). Some clones in this sample may be carry-over from other donors' samples. CDR3 DNA: TGTGCCAGCATCCGGCAGGGGAGCACAGATACGCAGTATTTT. Translated, it gives CASIRQGSTDTQYF.